This T cell receptor (beta chain) originates from a study of cytotoxic CD8 clonotypes in ibrutinib-treated CLL. Germline V gives CDR1 LNHDA, CDR2 SQIVND (reference sequence). Trimming pared 8 bases from V and 0 bases from J, leaving 11 bases between. The CDR3 totals 14 residues. Sequenced by immunoSEQ multiplex PCR; TCRdb stores in-frame clones only, minus some. The sample lists fewer than 150,000 clones, less than 90% seen once, with 3% to 4% in the top ten. The chain joins TRBV19 to TRBJ1-3; tentatively, D is TRBD1 (5 bases). This specimen consisted of PBMCs, obtained after 24 months of ibrutinib treatment. This sequence was found in a human donor with chronic lymphocytic leukemia. The CDR3 sequence is CASSGGNSGNTIYF. The CDR3 region has the DNA TGTGCCAGTTCTGGGGGAAACTCTGGAAACACCATATATTTT.